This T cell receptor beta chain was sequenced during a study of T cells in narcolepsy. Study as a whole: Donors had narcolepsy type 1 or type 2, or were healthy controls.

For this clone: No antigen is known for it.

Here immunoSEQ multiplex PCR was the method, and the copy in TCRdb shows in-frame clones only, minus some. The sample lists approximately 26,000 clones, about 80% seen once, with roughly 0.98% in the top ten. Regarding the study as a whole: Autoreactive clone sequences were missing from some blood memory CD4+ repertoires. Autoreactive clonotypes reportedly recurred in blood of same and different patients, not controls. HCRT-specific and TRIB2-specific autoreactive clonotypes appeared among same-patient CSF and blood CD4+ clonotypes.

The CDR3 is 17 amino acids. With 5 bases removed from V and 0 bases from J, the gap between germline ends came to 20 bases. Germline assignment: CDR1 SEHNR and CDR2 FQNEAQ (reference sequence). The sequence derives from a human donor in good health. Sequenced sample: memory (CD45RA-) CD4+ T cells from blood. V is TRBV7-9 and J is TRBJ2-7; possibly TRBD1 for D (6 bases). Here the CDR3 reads CASSPRPSNRVSYEQYF. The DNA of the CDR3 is TGTGCCAGCAGCCCGCGCCCCTCCAACAGGGTCTCCTACGAGCAGTACTTC.